The 20 T cell receptor beta chains listed next were all sequenced from one sample in a study of identical twins. TCRdb called the 5' RACE reads again in MiXCR, with one record for every CDR3 protein. The table has around 510,000 distinct CDR3 sequences, 13% to 15% seen once. These data also formed part of another study, on yellow fever vaccine responses in identical twins.

The sequenced material came from CD4+ T cells sorted from blood. The origin of the receptors is a woman aged 18-30 years in good health.

Only a few counts were recorded for this clonotype. The rearrangement uses TRBV27 and TRBJ2-1; 7 nucleotides match TRBD2. Germline-derived CDR1 and CDR2 are MNHEY and SMNVEV (reference sequence). V was pared by 2 bases and J by 3 bases, with 7 bases of the junction left unmatched. The length of the CDR3 is 16 residues. The CDR3 here is CASSLQGGTYYNEQFF. For the CDR3, the DNA is TGTGCCAGCAGTTTACAGGGAGGGACTTACTACAATGAGCAGTTCTTC.

The J gene is TRBJ2-7, the V gene TRBV6-4, with D tentatively TRBD1 or TRBD2 (5 bases each). This CDR3 has 12 amino acids. Between the trimmed V and J ends, which lost 2 bases and 10 bases, there was a span of 12 bases. Germline values: CDR1 MRHNA, CDR2 SNTAGT. Here the CDR3 reads CASSDTGQFQYF. The CDR3 nucleotides are TGTGCCAGCAGTGACACGGGGCAATTCCAGTACTTC.

The rearrangement joins TRBV6-2 or TRBV6-3 to TRBJ1-1; a weak D match, TRBD1 (6 bases). CDR3 length: 14 residues. Trimming stripped 6 bases from V and 6 bases from J, with 17 bases between. Germline CDR1 and CDR2: MNHEY and SVGEGT. The CDR3 DNA sequence: TGTGCCAGCAGCACACAGGGATGGAGGGCTGAAGCTTTCTTT. This encodes CASSTQGWRAEAFF.

This clonotype was seen more than once but under ten times. This sequence joins TRBV2 and TRBJ2-4; 9 nucleotides line up with TRBD1. The germline CDR1 and CDR2 sequences are SNHLY and FYNNEI. CDR3 size: 16 residues. V dropped 6 bases and J dropped 3; count of bases not matched to a gene: 9. The CDR3 loop reads CASSDYRGQGKNIQYF. The CDR3 DNA sequence: TGTGCCAGCAGCGATTACAGGGGGCAAGGCAAAAACATTCAGTACTTC.

The gene calls are TRBV6-1 and TRBJ2-7; no definite D call. Germline V gene data show CDR1 as MNHNS and CDR2 as SASEGT. The V end lost 5 bases, the J end lost 0 bases, and 11 bases lay between the germline ends. This CDR3 contains 14 residues. This CDR3 reads CASSRGRSSYEQYF. The DNA of the CDR3 is TGTGCCAGCAGTCGCGGACGTAGCTCCTACGAGCAGTACTTC.

The chain recombines TRBV6-2 or TRBV6-3 with TRBJ2-1, with 11 nucleotides matching TRBD2. V dropped 0 bases and J dropped 7; count of bases not matched to a gene: 14. Germline CDR1 MNHEY, CDR2 SVGEGT. The CDR3 is 19 residues long. The CDR3: CASSYSGRLAGGIRNEQFF. In DNA, the CDR3 is TGTGCCAGCAGTTACTCTGGGCGGCTAGCGGGAGGTATAAGGAATGAGCAGTTCTTC.

This clonotype came up a few times. The J gene is TRBJ2-7, the V gene TRBV7-8; D is unresolved. Trimming cost V 2 bases and J 3 bases, with 14 bases left between them. Germline CDR1 SGHVS, CDR2 FQNEAQ. This CDR3 spans 15 amino acids. The CDR3 protein is CASSLSPPIVYEQYF. CDR3 nucleotide sequence: TGTGCCAGCAGCTTATCTCCTCCCATAGTCTACGAGCAGTACTTC.

CDR3 sequence (DNA): TGCGCCAGCAGCCAAGCCGGACAGGGGAAATCCTACGAGCAGTACTTC. It translates to CASSQAGQGKSYEQYF. This sequence joins TRBV4-1 and TRBJ2-7; 9 bases fit TRBD1. The CDR3 extends over 16 amino acids. V was pared by 1 base and J by 1 base, with 5 bases of the junction left unmatched. Germline V gives CDR1 MGHRA, CDR2 YSYEKL.

This chain links TRBV11-2 with TRBJ2-3; D remains unclear. Trimming shortened V by 5 bases and J by 0 bases, and 21 bases separated the two germline ends. Germline V lookup: CDR1 SGHAT, CDR2 FQNNGV. The CDR3 extends over 18 amino acids. In nucleotides, the CDR3 is TGTGCCAGCAGCCGCAAACTCAAGGACCCCCTTAGCACAGATACGCAGTATTTT. The encoded protein is CASSRKLKDPLSTDTQYF.

This clonotype showed up just a few times. The chain combines TRBV28 with TRBJ2-7; TRBD1 aligns across 8 bases. CDR1 and CDR2 from the germline V gene are MDHEN and SYDVKM. CDR3 length equals 14 residues. With 7 bases clipped from V and 6 bases from J, the junction kept 11 bases outside the gene matches. The CDR3 DNA reads TGTGCCAGCACCACGGACAGGGAAGGGCGCGAGCAGTACTTC. It translates to CASTTDREGREQYF.

The chain has TRBV5-1 and TRBJ2-3; 13 nucleotides agree with TRBD2. This CDR3 has 17 residues. The germline gives CDR1 SGHRS, CDR2 YFSETQ. The J segment lost 3 bases and the V segment lost 4 bases, leaving 8 bases of the junction unmatched. CDR3 sequence (DNA): TGCGCCAGCAGCCCGGGACTAGCGGGACCCGCAACAGATACGCAGTATTTT. Its translation is CASSPGLAGPATDTQYF.

V and J are TRBV18 and TRBJ2-7; 7 bases map to TRBD1. Per the germline V gene, CDR1 is KGHSH and CDR2 is LQKENI. V trimming: 4 bases; J trimming: 0 bases; junction bases outside the gene matches: 9. This CDR3 has 16 amino acids. CDR3 nucleotides: TGTGCCAGCTCACTTCTAGGCAGGGACAGCTCCTACGAGCAGTACTTC. This gives the protein CASSLLGRDSSYEQYF.

This clonotype was seen at least ten times. The chain has TRBV4-1 and TRBJ1-4; D is ambiguous. CDR1 MGHRA and CDR2 YSYEKL come from the germline V gene. CDR3 length equals 15 residues. Trimming took 1 base from V and 8 from J, leaving 14 bases between them. CDR3 protein: CASSQGPGFGEKLFF. CDR3 DNA: TGCGCCAGCAGCCAAGGGCCGGGATTCGGCGAAAAACTGTTTTTT.

The chain couples TRBV4-2 to TRBJ2-1, with TRBD1 as a possible D gene (6 bases). The CDR3 spans 18 residues. Germline CDR1 and CDR2: LGHNA and YNFKEQ. The ends were cut back, 0 bases at V and 9 bases at J, with 24 bases in the middle. In DNA form, the CDR3 reads TGTGCCAGCAGCCAAGATCTCAGGGGAGCGTCCCGGCGAGGTGAGCAGTTCTTC. It is translated as CASSQDLRGASRRGEQFF.

This clonotype has a handful of counts. V usage is TRBV2 and J usage is TRBJ2-3, with D maybe TRBD2 (6 bases). The CDR3 length is 12 residues. Trimming took 7 bases from V and 3 from J, leaving 8 bases between them. Germline CDR1 is SNHLY and CDR2 is FYNNEI. The CDR3: CASMEGTDTQYF. Written as DNA, the CDR3 is TGTGCCAGCATGGAGGGGACAGATACGCAGTATTTT.

This chain's CDR3 is CSARDSGAGGTGELFF. The CDR3 bases are TGCAGTGCTAGAGATTCGGGGGCTGGGGGCACCGGGGAGCTGTTTTTT. The chain recombines TRBV20-1 with TRBJ2-2, with D perhaps TRBD1 or TRBD2 (6 bases each). Germline CDR1 and CDR2: DFQATT and SNEGSKA (reference sequence). This CDR3 is built from 16 residues. The V end lost 0 bases, the J end lost 4 bases, and 15 bases lay between the germline ends.

This clonotype was counted between two and nine times. The rearrangement joins TRBV6-5 to TRBJ1-6; TRBD1 agrees at 9 bases. Germline V CDR1 and CDR2: MNHEY, SVGAGI. The ends lost 2 bases at V and 7 bases at J; junction bases unmatched: 6. The CDR3 is made up of 16 amino acids. The DNA of the CDR3 is TGTGCCAGCAGTTACGCCAACAGGGGGCCGAATTCACCCCTCCACTTT. Amino acid sequence: CASSYANRGPNSPLHF.

The J gene is TRBJ2-3, the V gene TRBV3-1; 9 bases match TRBD1. Germline CDR1 LGHDT, CDR2 YNNKEL (reference sequence). There are 14 residues in the CDR3. V trimming: 7 bases; J trimming: 1 base; junction bases outside the gene matches: 3. This CDR3 reads CASTWDRGTDTQYF. For the CDR3, the DNA is TGTGCCAGCACCTGGGACAGGGGCACAGATACGCAGTATTTT.

This chain connects TRBV6-1 to TRBJ1-5, with a tentative D call TRBD1 (5 bases). The CDR3 runs 15 residues. Between the trimmed V and J ends, which lost 4 bases and 0 bases, there was a span of 10 bases. Looked up from germline, CDR1 is MNHNS and CDR2 is SASEGT. CDR3 in amino acids: CASSGGRVSNQPQHF. CDR3 in DNA: TGTGCCAGCAGTGGGGGCAGGGTTAGCAATCAGCCCCAGCATTTT.

The rearrangement joins TRBV6-1 to TRBJ2-3; 9 bases map to TRBD2. Germline assignment: CDR1 MNHNS and CDR2 SASEGT. Trimming took 8 bases from V and 3 from J; bases not matched to a gene: 12. CDR3 length: 16 amino acids. In DNA, the CDR3 is TGTGCCAGCGGTCAGGGAGGCGGGAGGGGAACAGATACGCAGTATTTT. Encoded protein: CASGQGGGRGTDTQYF.